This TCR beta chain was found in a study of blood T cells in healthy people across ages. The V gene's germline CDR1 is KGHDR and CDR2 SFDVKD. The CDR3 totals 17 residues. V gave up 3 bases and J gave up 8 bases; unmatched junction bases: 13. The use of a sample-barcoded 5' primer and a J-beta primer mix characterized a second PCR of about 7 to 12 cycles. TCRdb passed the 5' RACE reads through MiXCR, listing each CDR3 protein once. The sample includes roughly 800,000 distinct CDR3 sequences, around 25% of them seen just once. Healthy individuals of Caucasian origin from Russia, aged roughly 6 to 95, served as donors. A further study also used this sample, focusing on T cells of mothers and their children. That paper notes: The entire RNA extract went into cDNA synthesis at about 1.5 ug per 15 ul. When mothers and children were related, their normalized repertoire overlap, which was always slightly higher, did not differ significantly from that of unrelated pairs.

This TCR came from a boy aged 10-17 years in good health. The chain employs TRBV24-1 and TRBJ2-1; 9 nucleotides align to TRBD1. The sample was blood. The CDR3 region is CATSDKANRGQRHEQFF. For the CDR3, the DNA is TGTGCCACCAGTGATAAGGCCAACAGGGGGCAAAGGCATGAGCAGTTCTTC.